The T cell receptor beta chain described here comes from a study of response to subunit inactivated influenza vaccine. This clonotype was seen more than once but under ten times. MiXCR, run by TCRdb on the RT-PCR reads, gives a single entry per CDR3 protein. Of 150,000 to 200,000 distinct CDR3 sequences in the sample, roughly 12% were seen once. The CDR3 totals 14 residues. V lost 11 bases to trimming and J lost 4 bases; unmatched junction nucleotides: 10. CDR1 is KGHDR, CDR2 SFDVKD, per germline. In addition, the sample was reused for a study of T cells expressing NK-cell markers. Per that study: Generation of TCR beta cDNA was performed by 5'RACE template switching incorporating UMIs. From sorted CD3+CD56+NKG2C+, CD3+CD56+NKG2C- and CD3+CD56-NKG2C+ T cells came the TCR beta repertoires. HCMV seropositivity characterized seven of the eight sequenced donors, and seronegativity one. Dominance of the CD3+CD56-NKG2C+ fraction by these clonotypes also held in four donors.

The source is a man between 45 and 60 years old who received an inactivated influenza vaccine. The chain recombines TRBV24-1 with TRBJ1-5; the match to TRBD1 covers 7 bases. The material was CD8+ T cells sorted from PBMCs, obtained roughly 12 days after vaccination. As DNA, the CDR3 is TGTGCCATAGGCCACGGGACAGATAATCAGCCCCAGCATTTT. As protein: CAIGHGTDNQPQHF.